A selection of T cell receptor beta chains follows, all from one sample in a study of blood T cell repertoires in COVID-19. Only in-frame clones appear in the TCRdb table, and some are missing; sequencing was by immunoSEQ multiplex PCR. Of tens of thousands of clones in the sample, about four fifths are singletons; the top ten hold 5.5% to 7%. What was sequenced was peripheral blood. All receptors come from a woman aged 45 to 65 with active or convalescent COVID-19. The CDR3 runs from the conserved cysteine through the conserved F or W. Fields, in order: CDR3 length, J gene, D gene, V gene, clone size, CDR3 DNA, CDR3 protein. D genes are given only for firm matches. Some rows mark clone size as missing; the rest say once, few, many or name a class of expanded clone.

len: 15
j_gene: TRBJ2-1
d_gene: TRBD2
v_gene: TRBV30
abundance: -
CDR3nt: TGTGCCTGGAGTCAGACTAGCCCCTCCTACAATGAGCAGTTCTTC
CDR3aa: CAWSQTSPSYNEQFF

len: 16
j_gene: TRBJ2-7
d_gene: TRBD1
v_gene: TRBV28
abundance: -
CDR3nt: TGTGCCAGCAGTCCGCCGGGACAGGGGCCCTCCTACGAGCAGTACTTC
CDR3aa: CASSPPGQGPSYEQYF

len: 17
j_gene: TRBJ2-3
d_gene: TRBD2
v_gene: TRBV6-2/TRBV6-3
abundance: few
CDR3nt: TGTGCCAGCAGTTACCCTAGCGGGAGGCTGGACCAAAATACGCAGTATTTT
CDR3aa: CASSYPSGRLDQNTQYF

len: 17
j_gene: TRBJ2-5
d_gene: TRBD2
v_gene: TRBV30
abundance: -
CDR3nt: TGTGCCTGGAGTGTAAAGCTAGCGGGAGTTCCCCGGGAGACCCAGTACTTC
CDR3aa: CAWSVKLAGVPRETQYF

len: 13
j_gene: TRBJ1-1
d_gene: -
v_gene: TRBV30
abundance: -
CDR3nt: TGTGCCTGGTCACACGGGGGGTACACTGAAGCTTTCTTT
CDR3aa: CAWSHGGYTEAFF

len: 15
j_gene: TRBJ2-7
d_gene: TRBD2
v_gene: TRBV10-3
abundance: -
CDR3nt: TGTGCCATCAGTGATGGGGTGACTAGCGTTTTCGAGCAGTACTTC
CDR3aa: CAISDGVTSVFEQYF

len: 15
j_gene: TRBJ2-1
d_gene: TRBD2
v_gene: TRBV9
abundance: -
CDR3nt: TGTGCCAGCAGCAAGAGACTAGCGGCCTACAATGAGCAGTTCTTC
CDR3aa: CASSKRLAAYNEQFF

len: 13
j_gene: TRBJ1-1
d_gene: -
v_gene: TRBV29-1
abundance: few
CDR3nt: TGCAGCGTTGAAGTGGATGGGCTGACTGAAGCTTTCTTT
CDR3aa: CSVEVDGLTEAFF

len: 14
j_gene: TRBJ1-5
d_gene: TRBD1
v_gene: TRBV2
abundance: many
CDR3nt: TGTGCCAGCAGTGCCGGACAGGGGCTTCAGCCCCAGCATTTT
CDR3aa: CASSAGQGLQPQHF

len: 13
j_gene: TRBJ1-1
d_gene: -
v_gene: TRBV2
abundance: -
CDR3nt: TGTGCCTCCATTTCACAGAGGAACACTGAAGCTTTCTTT
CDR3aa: CASISQRNTEAFF

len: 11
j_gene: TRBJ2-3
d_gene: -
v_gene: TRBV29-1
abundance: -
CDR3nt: TGCAGCGTTGAAGGAGCAGATACGCAGTATTTT
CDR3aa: CSVEGADTQYF

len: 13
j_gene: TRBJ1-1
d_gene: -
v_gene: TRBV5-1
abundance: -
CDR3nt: TGCGCCAGCAACCCTGTAGGGGGGGCTGAAGCTTTCTTT
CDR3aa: CASNPVGGAEAFF

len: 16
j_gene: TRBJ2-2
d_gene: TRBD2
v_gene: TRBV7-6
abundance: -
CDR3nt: TGTGCCAGCAGCTTAATGGGTCCGGGGGGAGACGGGGAGCTGTTTTTT
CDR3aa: CASSLMGPGGDGELFF

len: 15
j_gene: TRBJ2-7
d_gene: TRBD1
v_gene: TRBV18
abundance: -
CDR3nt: TGTGCCAGCTCATCGGGACAGGCTACCTCCTACGAGCAGTACTTC
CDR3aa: CASSSGQATSYEQYF

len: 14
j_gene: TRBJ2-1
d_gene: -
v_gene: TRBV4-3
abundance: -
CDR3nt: TGCGCCAGCAGCCCATCGTTCAGCGTCAATGAGCAGTTCTTC
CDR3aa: CASSPSFSVNEQFF

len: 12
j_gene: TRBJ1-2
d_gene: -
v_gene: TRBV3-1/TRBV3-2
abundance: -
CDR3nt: TGTGCCAGCAGCCAAGCTCGGGGTGGCTACACCTTC
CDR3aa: CASSQARGGYTF

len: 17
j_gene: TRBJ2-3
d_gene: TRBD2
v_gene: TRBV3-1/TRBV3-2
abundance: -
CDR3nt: TGTGCCAGCAGCCAAGGGGGGACTAGCGGGAGTGGAGATACGCAGTATTTT
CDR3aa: CASSQGGTSGSGDTQYF

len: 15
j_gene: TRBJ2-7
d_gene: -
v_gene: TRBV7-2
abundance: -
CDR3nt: TGTGCCAGCAGCTTAGTGAGACAGGACCCCTACGAGCAGTACTTC
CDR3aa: CASSLVRQDPYEQYF

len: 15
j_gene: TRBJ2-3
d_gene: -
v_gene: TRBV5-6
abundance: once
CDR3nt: TGTGCCAGCAGCTTGATAGACTCTAGCACAGATACGCAGTATTTT
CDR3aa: CASSLIDSSTDTQYF

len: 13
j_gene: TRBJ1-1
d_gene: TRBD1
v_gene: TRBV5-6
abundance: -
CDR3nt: TGTGCCAGCAGGTGGACAGGGAACACTGAAGCTTTCTTT
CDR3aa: CASRWTGNTEAFF

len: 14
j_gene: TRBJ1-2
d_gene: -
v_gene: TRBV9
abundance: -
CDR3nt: TGTGCCAGCAGCGCCGGTTCGGTCGGGAATGGCTACACCTTC
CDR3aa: CASSAGSVGNGYTF

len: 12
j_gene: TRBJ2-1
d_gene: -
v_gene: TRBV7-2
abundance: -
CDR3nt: TGTGCCAGCAACCCTACGGGTTTGGGGCAGTTCTTC
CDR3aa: CASNPTGLGQFF

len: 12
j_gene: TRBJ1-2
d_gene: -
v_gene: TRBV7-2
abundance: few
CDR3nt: TGTGCCAGCCGGGGCGCGGGGTATGGCTACACCTTC
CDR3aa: CASRGAGYGYTF

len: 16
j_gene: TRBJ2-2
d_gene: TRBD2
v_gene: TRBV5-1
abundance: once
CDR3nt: TGCGCCAGCACCCCTAGCGGGAGGTCGTTAAACGGGGAGCTGTTTTTT
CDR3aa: CASTPSGRSLNGELFF

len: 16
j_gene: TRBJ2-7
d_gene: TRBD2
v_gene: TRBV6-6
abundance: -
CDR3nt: TGTGCCAGCAGTTCGCCGGGACTAGCGGGAGTAGGGGAGCAGTACTTC
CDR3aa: CASSSPGLAGVGEQYF

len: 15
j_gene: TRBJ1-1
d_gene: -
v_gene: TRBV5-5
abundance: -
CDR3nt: TGTGCCAGCAGCTTGGAGCAGGGTCGCTACACTGAAGCTTTCTTT
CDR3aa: CASSLEQGRYTEAFF

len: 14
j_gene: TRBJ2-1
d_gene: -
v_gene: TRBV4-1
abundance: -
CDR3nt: TGCGCCAGCAGCCACCCGGAGCGCCCCAATGAGCAGTTCTTC
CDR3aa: CASSHPERPNEQFF

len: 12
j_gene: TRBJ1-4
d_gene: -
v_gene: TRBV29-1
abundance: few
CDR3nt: TGCAGCGTCGGAAAAGGGGATGAAAAACTGTTTTTT
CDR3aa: CSVGKGDEKLFF

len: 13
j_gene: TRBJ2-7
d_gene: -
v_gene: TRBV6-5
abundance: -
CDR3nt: TGTGCCAGCAGCCGGAGTCCTAGGACTGAGCAGTACTTC
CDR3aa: CASSRSPRTEQYF

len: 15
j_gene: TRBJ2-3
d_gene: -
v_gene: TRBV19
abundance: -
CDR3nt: TGTGCCAGTAGTATAGGGCGGGGAAACACAGATACGCAGTATTTT
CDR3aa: CASSIGRGNTDTQYF

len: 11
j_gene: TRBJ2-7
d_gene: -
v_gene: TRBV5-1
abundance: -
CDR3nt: TGCGCCAGCAGCCGTCTAGGTGAGCAGTACTTC
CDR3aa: CASSRLGEQYF